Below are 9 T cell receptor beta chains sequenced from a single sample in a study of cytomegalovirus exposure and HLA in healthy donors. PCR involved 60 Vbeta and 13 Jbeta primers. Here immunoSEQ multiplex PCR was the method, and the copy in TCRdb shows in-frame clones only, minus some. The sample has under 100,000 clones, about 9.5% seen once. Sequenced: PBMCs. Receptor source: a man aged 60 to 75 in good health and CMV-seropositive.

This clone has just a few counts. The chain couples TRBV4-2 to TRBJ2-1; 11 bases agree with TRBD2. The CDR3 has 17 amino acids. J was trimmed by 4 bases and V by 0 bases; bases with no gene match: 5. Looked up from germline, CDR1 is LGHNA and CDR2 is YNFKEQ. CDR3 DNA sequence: TGTGCCAGCAGCCAAGACATGACTAGCGGGACTTACAATGAGCAGTTCTTC. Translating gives CASSQDMTSGTYNEQFF.

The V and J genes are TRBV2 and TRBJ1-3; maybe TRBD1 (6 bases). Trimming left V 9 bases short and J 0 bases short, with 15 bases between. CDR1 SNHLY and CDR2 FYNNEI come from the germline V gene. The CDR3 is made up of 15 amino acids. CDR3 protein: CARGGTQSSGNTIYF. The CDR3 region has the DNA TGTGCCAGAGGGGGTACGCAAAGCTCTGGAAACACCATATATTTT. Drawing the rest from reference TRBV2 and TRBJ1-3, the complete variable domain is EPEVTQTPSHQVTQMGQEVILRCVPISNHLYFYWYRQILGQKVEFLVSFYNNEISEKSEIFDDQFSVERPDGSNFTLKIRSTKLEDSAMYFCARGGTQSSGNTIYFGEGSWLTVV.

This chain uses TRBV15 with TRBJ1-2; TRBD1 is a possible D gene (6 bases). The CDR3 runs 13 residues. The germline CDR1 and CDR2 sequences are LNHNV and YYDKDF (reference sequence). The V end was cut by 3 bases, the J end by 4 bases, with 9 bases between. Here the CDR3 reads CATSSLRGYGYTF. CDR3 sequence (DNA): TGTGCCACCAGCAGTCTCAGGGGCTATGGCTACACCTTC.

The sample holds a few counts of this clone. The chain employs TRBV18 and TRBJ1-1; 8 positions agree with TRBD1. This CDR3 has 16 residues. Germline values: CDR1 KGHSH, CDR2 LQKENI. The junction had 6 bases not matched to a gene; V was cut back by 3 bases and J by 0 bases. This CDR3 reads CASSPSQGALNTEAFF. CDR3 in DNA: TGTGCCAGCTCACCTTCGCAGGGGGCATTGAACACTGAAGCTTTCTTT.

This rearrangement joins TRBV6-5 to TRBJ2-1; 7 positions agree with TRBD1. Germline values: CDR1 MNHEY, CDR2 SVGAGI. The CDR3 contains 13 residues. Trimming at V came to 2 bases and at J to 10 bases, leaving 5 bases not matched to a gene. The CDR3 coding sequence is TGTGCCAGCAGTTACCGGGACAGTGGGGAGCAGTTCTTC. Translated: CASSYRDSGEQFF.

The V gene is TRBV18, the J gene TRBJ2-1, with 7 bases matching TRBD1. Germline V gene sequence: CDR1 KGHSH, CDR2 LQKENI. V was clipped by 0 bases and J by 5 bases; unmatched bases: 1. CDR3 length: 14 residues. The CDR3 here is CASSPPTGNNEQFF. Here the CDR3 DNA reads TGTGCCAGCTCACCACCGACAGGGAACAATGAGCAGTTCTTC.

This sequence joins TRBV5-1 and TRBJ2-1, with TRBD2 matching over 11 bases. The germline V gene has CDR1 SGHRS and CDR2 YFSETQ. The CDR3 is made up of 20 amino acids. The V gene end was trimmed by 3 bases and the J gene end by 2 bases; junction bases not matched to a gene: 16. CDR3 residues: CASSSELAGESYGAYNEQFF. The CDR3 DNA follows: TGCGCCAGCAGCTCGGAACTAGCGGGAGAATCTTATGGGGCCTACAATGAGCAGTTCTTC.

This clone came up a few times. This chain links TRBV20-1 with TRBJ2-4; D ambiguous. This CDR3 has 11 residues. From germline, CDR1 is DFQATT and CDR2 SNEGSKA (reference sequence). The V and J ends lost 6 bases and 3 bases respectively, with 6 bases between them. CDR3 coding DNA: TGCAGTGCCGCGGACAAAAACATTCAGTACTTC. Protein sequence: CSAADKNIQYF.

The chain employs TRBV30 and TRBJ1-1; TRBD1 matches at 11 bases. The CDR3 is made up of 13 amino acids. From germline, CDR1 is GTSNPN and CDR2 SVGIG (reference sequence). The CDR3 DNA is TGTGCACGGAGGGGGACAGGGGGCACTGAAGCTTTCTTT. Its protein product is CARRGTGGTEAFF.